Listed below are T cell receptor beta chains from one sample, sequenced in a study of OX40 agonist ivuxolimab in advanced cancers. Data came from immunoSEQ multiplex PCR; TCRdb stores just in-frame clones and leaves some out. The sample shows fewer than 25,000 clones, around 78% of them seen only once. The material was CD4+ or CD8+ T cells sorted from blood, obtained in a trial of the OX40 agonist ivuxolimab. The origin of the receptors is an adult with an advanced solid tumor such as melanoma, head and neck, liver or kidney cancer. Both conserved end residues are part of each CDR3. D genes are given only for firm matches. Expanded clones are given a class, and other clones once, few, many or no size at all.

TRBJ2-7	.	14	.	TRBV6-6	CASSYSRGMGEQYF	TGTGCCAGCAGTTACTCGAGAGGAATGGGGGAGCAGTACTTC
TRBJ2-1	TRBD2	15	.	TRBV7-9	CASSLVGGRGDEQFF	TGTGCCAGCAGCTTAGTTGGCGGGAGGGGCGATGAGCAGTTCTTC
TRBJ2-3	.	12	.	TRBV7-2	CASTFRGDTQYF	TGTGCCAGCACCTTTAGGGGGGATACGCAGTATTTT
TRBJ2-1	.	16	.	TRBV11-2	CASSSRESSLHNEQFF	TGTGCCAGCAGCTCACGGGAGTCTTCCCTTCACAATGAGCAGTTCTTC
TRBJ1-1	.	13	.	TRBV5-1	CASSSTENTEAFF	TGCGCCAGCAGCTCCACGGAGAACACTGAAGCTTTCTTT
TRBJ1-5	.	16	.	TRBV6-1	CASSELGTGSNQPQHF	TGTGCCAGCAGTGAATTGGGCACAGGGTCCAATCAGCCCCAGCATTTT
TRBJ2-4	.	16	.	TRBV7-2	CASSLEKLLAKNIQYF	TGTGCCAGCAGCTTAGAGAAACTACTAGCCAAAAACATTCAGTACTTC
TRBJ2-3	TRBD2	14	.	TRBV6-1	CASSQREGTDTQYF	TGTGCCAGCAGCCAGCGGGAGGGAACAGATACGCAGTATTTT
TRBJ2-1	.	13	once	TRBV27	CASTALGLNEQFF	TGTGCCAGCACCGCACTGGGTCTGAATGAGCAGTTCTTC
TRBJ2-7	.	16	.	TRBV4-2	CASSRIERAGEGEQYF	TGTGCCAGCAGCCGAATCGAGAGGGCAGGGGAGGGCGAGCAGTACTTC
TRBJ1-4	.	13	.	TRBV4-1	CAGGRATNEKLFF	TGCGCCGGGGGGAGGGCAACTAATGAAAAACTGTTTTTT
TRBJ1-2	TRBD1	14	.	TRBV5-4	CASSPGQGNYGYTF	TGTGCCAGCAGCCCCGGACAGGGTAACTATGGCTACACCTTC
TRBJ1-1	.	13	few	TRBV6-6	CASGGLMNTEAFF	TGTGCCAGCGGTGGTTTGATGAACACTGAAGCTTTCTTT
TRBJ2-3	.	13	.	TRBV7-3	CASSLNPTDTQYF	TGTGCCAGCAGCTTAAATCCCACAGATACGCAGTATTTT
TRBJ2-7	.	13	once	TRBV6-4	CASSDDAPHEQYF	TGTGCCAGCAGTGATGACGCCCCCCACGAGCAGTACTTC
TRBJ1-5	.	14	few	TRBV2	CASSEDLGNQPQHF	TGTGCCAGCAGTGAGGACTTAGGGAATCAGCCCCAGCATTTT
TRBJ2-5	TRBD2	14	.	TRBV7-9	CASSPPGGVAAQYF	TGTGCCAGCAGCCCCCCGGGGGGGGTAGCGGCCCAGTACTTC
TRBJ2-3	TRBD2	14	.	TRBV6-5	CASKPLAGTDTQYF	TGTGCCAGCAAACCACTAGCGGGCACAGATACGCAGTATTTT
TRBJ2-1	.	17	once	TRBV4-1	CASSLPGPQGTYNEQFF	TGCGCCAGCAGCCTTCCCGGCCCGCAAGGCACCTACAATGAGCAGTTCTTC
TRBJ1-5	.	17	.	TRBV19	CASSTTGTSNSNQPQHF	TGTGCCAGTTCTACTACCGGGACATCAAATAGCAATCAGCCCCAGCATTTT
TRBJ1-3	TRBD1	15	.	TRBV29-1	CSVAIDRGPGNTIYF	TGCAGCGTTGCCATAGACAGGGGGCCAGGAAACACCATATATTTT
TRBJ1-1	.	13	few	TRBV11-1	CATLGGAYTEAFF	TGTGCCACCCTTGGGGGCGCATACACTGAAGCTTTCTTT
TRBJ2-7	.	13	.	TRBV7-6	CASSWAGGGEQYF	TGTGCCAGCAGCTGGGCAGGGGGAGGCGAGCAGTACTTC
TRBJ2-7	TRBD1	13	.	TRBV29-1	CSVERQGRNEQYF	TGCAGCGTTGAACGACAGGGGAGAAACGAGCAGTACTTC
TRBJ2-7	TRBD2	16	.	TRBV27	CASSPTLAGFSYEQYF	TGTGCCAGCAGTCCCACCCTAGCGGGCTTCTCCTACGAGCAGTACTTC
TRBJ2-1	TRBD2	15	.	TRBV7-2	CASSLSGFSYNEQFF	TGTGCCAGCAGCCTTAGCGGGTTCTCCTACAATGAGCAGTTCTTC
TRBJ2-7	TRBD1	14	.	TRBV11-1	CASRGQGAMSEQYF	TGTGCCAGCAGAGGACAGGGGGCGATGAGCGAGCAGTACTTC
TRBJ2-1	.	12	.	TRBV4-1	CASSHGYNEQFF	TGCGCCAGCAGCCACGGGTACAATGAGCAGTTCTTC
TRBJ1-5	TRBD1	12	.	TRBV6-6	CASGQGSQPQHF	TGTGCCAGCGGACAGGGTAGTCAGCCCCAGCATTTT
TRBJ2-6	.	13	.	TRBV7-9	CASHLSGANVLTF	TGTGCCAGCCACCTTTCTGGGGCCAACGTCCTGACTTTC
TRBJ1-3	.	18	.	TRBV6-1	CASSERPGELSTGNTIYF	TGTGCCAGCAGTGAGAGGCCAGGTGAGCTCTCGACTGGAAACACCATATATTTT